A selection of T cell receptor beta chains follows, all from one sample in a study of blood T cell repertoires in COVID-19. The method was immunoSEQ multiplex PCR; TCRdb's version includes in-frame clones alone and lacks a portion of them. This sample carries 200,000 to 300,000 clones, just under 90% of them seen once, and the ten largest clones take less than 4%. The sequenced sample was PBMCs or T cells enriched from blood (not recorded which). All receptors derive from a woman aged 25 to 39 with acute COVID-19. Both conserved end residues are part of each CDR3. The order of the fields is J gene, D gene, V gene, clone size, CDR3 DNA, CDR3 protein. D genes are given only for firm matches. Rows may omit the clone size; those that give it use once, few, many or a size class.

>TRBJ1-1|TRBD1|TRBV19|.
TGTGCCAGTAGTATTATTCGAGGGGGCATGAACACTGAAGCTTTCTTT
CASSIIRGGMNTEAFF
>TRBJ2-3|TRBD1|TRBV9|.
TGTGCCAGCAGCGGGAACGCAGGGGGTAGCGCAGATACGCAGTATTTT
CASSGNAGGSADTQYF
>TRBJ1-4|.|TRBV9|.
TGTGCCAGCAGCGCGACAGGTAGTAATGAAAAACTGTTTTTT
CASSATGSNEKLFF
>TRBJ1-2|.|TRBV4-1|.
TGCGCCAGCAGCCCCTCGGACACAACCTATGGCTACACCTTC
CASSPSDTTYGYTF
>TRBJ1-1|.|TRBV30|.
TGTGCCTGGAGTCCGCGGGGGGGCACTGAAGCTTTCTTT
CAWSPRGGTEAFF
>TRBJ1-4|.|TRBV9|.
TGTGCCAGCAGCGTAGACCCACGGGGGGTTCACGAAAAACTGTTTTTT
CASSVDPRGVHEKLFF
>TRBJ2-3|.|TRBV18|few
TGTGCCAGCACAACGAGGCAGGGCGCTGAAGATACGCAGTATTTT
CASTTRQGAEDTQYF
>TRBJ1-1|.|TRBV4-1|.
TGCGCCAGCAGCCAAGTCGCAGAAATGAACACTGAAGCTTTCTTT
CASSQVAEMNTEAFF
>TRBJ1-2|TRBD1|TRBV27|.
TGTGCCAGCAGTGTAACAGGGGCTGCCTATGGCTACACCTTC
CASSVTGAAYGYTF
>TRBJ2-3|.|TRBV4-1|once
TGCGCCAGCAGCCAAGACCCGTCGGGGGGCACAGATACGCAGTATTTT
CASSQDPSGGTDTQYF
>TRBJ2-7|.|TRBV20-1|.
TGCAGTGCTAGCGGGGGCTACGAGCAGTACTTC
CSASGGYEQYF
>TRBJ1-3|.|TRBV13|.
TGTGCCAGCAGCACACAGGGAGAGAGAAACACCATATATTTT
CASSTQGERNTIYF
>TRBJ2-7|TRBD1|TRBV7-6|.
TGTGCCAGCAGCTCCTTGGACAGGGGGCCCTACGAGCAGTACTTC
CASSSLDRGPYEQYF
>TRBJ2-7|TRBD1|TRBV28|.
TGTGCCAGCACCCCCAGTGAGGGACAGGGGTACTACGAGCAGTACTTC
CASTPSEGQGYYEQYF
>TRBJ1-6|.|TRBV7-8|.
TGTGCCAGCAGCGAAGGGAGGGTGGGGTCACCCCTCCACTTT
CASSEGRVGSPLHF
>TRBJ1-4|.|TRBV27|once
TGTGCCAGCAGTCGCCTGCGCCCAACTAATGAAAAACTGTTTTTT
CASSRLRPTNEKLFF
>TRBJ1-5|.|TRBV10-3|.
TGTGCCATCTCCGATGGGGGCTATCAGCCCCAGCATTTT
CAISDGGYQPQHF
>TRBJ1-1|.|TRBV5-1|.
TGCGCCAGCAGCCCCGGACAGACTTACACTGAAGCTTTCTTT
CASSPGQTYTEAFF
>TRBJ1-2|.|TRBV6-6|.
TGTGCCAGCACTTCTCCTGGACAGTCAAACTATGGCTACACCTTC
CASTSPGQSNYGYTF
>TRBJ2-2|TRBD1|TRBV7-2|.
TGTGCCAGCAGCCGGAGGACAGGGGAGAACACCGGGGAGCTGTTTTTT
CASSRRTGENTGELFF
>TRBJ1-5|.|TRBV7-2|.
TGTGCCAGCAGCTCCCAGGGTAGCAATCAGCCCCAGCATTTT
CASSSQGSNQPQHF
>TRBJ2-2|.|TRBV9|.
TGTGCCAGCAGCGTAGATCCAGGGATAGGCACCGGGGAGCTGTTTTTT
CASSVDPGIGTGELFF
>TRBJ2-2|.|TRBV13|.
TGTGCCAGCCGAGGCCGCGGGTTACGGGACACCGGGGAGCTGTTTTTT
CASRGRGLRDTGELFF
>TRBJ1-1|.|TRBV15|.
TGTGCCACCAGCAGAGGTCCGGGCACTGAAGCTTTCTTT
CATSRGPGTEAFF
>TRBJ1-4|.|TRBV2|.
TGTGCCAGCGGGCTAGACAGACCTGCAACTAATGAAAAACTGTTTTTT
CASGLDRPATNEKLFF
>TRBJ1-1|.|TRBV5-6|.
TGTGCCAGCAGCTTGGGGACACGGGCTGAAGCTTTCTTT
CASSLGTRAEAFF
>TRBJ2-7|.|TRBV5-1|.
TGCGCCAGCAGCCTCAGACCAACCCTAGTCTACGAGCAGTACTTC
CASSLRPTLVYEQYF
>TRBJ2-5|.|TRBV27|once
TGTGCCAGCAGTTTCTCAACGGGGGAGACCCAGTACTTC
CASSFSTGETQYF
>TRBJ1-5|.|TRBV19|.
TGTGCCAGTAGTATGGACAGAAATCAGCCCCAGCATTTT
CASSMDRNQPQHF
>TRBJ1-1|TRBD1|TRBV7-9|.
TGTGCCAGCAGCTGGGCCTCAGGGGGGACTGAAGCTTTCTTT
CASSWASGGTEAFF
>TRBJ2-5|TRBD1|TRBV30|.
TGTGCCTGGAGTGCGGACAGGAGGGAGACCCAGTACTTC
CAWSADRRETQYF
>TRBJ2-7|.|TRBV7-2|.
TGTGCCAGCAGCCCGAGCTATGGCCAGGCGAACGAGCAGTACTTC
CASSPSYGQANEQYF
>TRBJ1-2|.|TRBV10-2|.
TGCGCCAGCAGTGAGTCCAGTTATGGCTACACCTTC
CASSESSYGYTF
>TRBJ2-1|.|TRBV19|.
TGTGCCAGTAGCCCCGGCCATGGCAGTCCGAGCGGACGAGAGCAGTTCTTC
CASSPGHGSPSGREQFF
>TRBJ1-5|.|TRBV19|few
TGTGCCACCCTTGGGGTTGAGGGCGCAAGACAGCCCCAGCATTTT
CATLGVEGARQPQHF
>TRBJ2-7|.|TRBV7-2|.
TGTGCCAGCAGCCTTGGGCAGGGAAAGACCTACGAGCAGTACTTC
CASSLGQGKTYEQYF
>TRBJ1-1|.|TRBV5-1|.
TGCGCCAGCAGCTTGGTATTGGAGCTTGGCACTGAAGCTTTCTTT
CASSLVLELGTEAFF
>TRBJ2-4|.|TRBV28|.
TGTGCCAGCAGCAACGGAGGAGCCAAAAACATTCAGTACTTC
CASSNGGAKNIQYF
>TRBJ1-5|.|TRBV28|.
TGTGCCAGCAGCCGCGGAAGTGGGGGGACTCAGCCCCAGCATTTT
CASSRGSGGTQPQHF
>TRBJ2-7|.|TRBV29-1|.
TGCAGCGTTGAAGGGACAGCCTACGAGCAGTACTTC
CSVEGTAYEQYF
>TRBJ1-5|TRBD1|TRBV25-1|few
TGTGCCAGCAGTGGACAGGGGTCCGGTAGCAATCAGCCCCAGCATTTT
CASSGQGSGSNQPQHF